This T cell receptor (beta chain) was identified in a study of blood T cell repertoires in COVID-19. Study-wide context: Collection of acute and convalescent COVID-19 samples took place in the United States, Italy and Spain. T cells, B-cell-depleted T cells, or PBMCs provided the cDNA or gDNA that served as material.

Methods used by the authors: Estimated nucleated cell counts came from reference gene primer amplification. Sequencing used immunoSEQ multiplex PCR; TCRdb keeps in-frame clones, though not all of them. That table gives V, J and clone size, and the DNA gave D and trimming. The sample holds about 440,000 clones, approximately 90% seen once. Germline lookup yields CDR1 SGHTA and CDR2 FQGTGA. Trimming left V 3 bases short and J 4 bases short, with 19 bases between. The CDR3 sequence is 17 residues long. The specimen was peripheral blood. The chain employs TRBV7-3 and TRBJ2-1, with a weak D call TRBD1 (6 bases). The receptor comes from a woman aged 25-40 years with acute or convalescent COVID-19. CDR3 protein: CASSFYETYREYNEQFF. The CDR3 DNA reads TGTGCCAGCAGCTTTTACGAAACCTACAGGGAATACAATGAGCAGTTCTTC.